Listed below are T cell receptor beta chains from one sample, sequenced in a study of blood T cell repertoires in COVID-19. Repertoires were generated with immunoSEQ multiplex PCR, while TCRdb's copy carries only in-frame clones and drops some. The sample comprises 150,000 to 200,000 clones, around 87% of which are singletons, and roughly 0.58% rests with the top ten. The source material was peripheral blood. These receptors came from a man aged 55 to 70 with COVID-19, enrolled during active disease. Both conserved end residues are trimmed from each CDR3. The D gene is left open where the match is weak.

TRBD1,TRBJ1-3,TRBV27,ASRDSGPFSGNTIY
-,TRBJ1-5,TRBV4-3,ASSPEPGQPQH
-,TRBJ1-4,TRBV30,AWTPGANEKLF
TRBD1,TRBJ1-1,TRBV6-6,ASSSPTGTGGTEAF
-,TRBJ1-1,TRBV10-3,AISVQMNTEAF
-,TRBJ1-1,TRBV11-2,ASSSGMNTEAF
-,TRBJ2-2,TRBV19,ASTTTGPRELF
-,TRBJ1-1,TRBV28,ASSLSRGTNTEAF
TRBD1,TRBJ1-4,TRBV5-1,ASSRLQGATNEKLF
TRBD2,TRBJ2-2,TRBV7-9,ASSLPGLAYTGELF
-,TRBJ1-3,TRBV7-9,ASSLDQGRDTIY
-,TRBJ1-5,TRBV7-3,ASSLSGTSNQPQH
TRBD1,TRBJ1-5,TRBV19,ARRGPHQPQH
TRBD1,TRBJ2-7,TRBV19,ASSSMDRDRQY
-,TRBJ2-6,TRBV24-1,ATSDYSSGANVLT
-,TRBJ2-3,TRBV9,ASSVALAPDTQY
TRBD1,TRBJ2-2,TRBV5-1,ASKGQGAQTNTGELF
TRBD1,TRBJ1-1,TRBV6-9,ASRYRQGLHRTEAF
TRBD1,TRBJ1-2,TRBV14,ASSQDGPGQGSGYT
-,TRBJ2-6,TRBV28,ASSTDSDWRANVLT
-,TRBJ1-2,TRBV29-1,SVGVPGLSYGYT
-,TRBJ1-1,TRBV30,AWSGGLGAF
-,TRBJ1-1,TRBV18,ASSPERQTSEAF
-,TRBJ1-5,TRBV6-6,ASSYSSRGGNQPQH
-,TRBJ2-7,TRBV2,AGGSGYEQY
TRBD1,TRBJ2-1,TRBV12-3/TRBV12-4,ASSVRGYNEQF
TRBD1,TRBJ1-1,TRBV6-5,ATKIGQVITEAF
-,TRBJ1-1,TRBV6-5,ASKPGPTEAF
-,TRBJ2-7,TRBV28,ASSPAGLQISYEQY
-,TRBJ2-2,TRBV11-2,ASSLTGDNTGELF
-,TRBJ2-3,TRBV12-5,ASGPRLQSIGTQY
TRBD2,TRBJ2-3,TRBV20-1,SASLREGADTQY
-,TRBJ1-6,TRBV29-1,SVAFGRDNSPLH
TRBD2,TRBJ2-1,TRBV4-1,ASSSSGGTYNEQF
-,TRBJ2-1,TRBV6-2/TRBV6-3,ASSYDGVLNEQF
-,TRBJ1-1,TRBV19,ASRQTAKGTEAF
-,TRBJ1-5,TRBV5-6,ASSLAVSGIVQPQH
TRBD1,TRBJ2-5,TRBV6-5,ASNSDRGETQY
-,TRBJ2-7,TRBV7-9,ASSSTAGETYEQY
-,TRBJ1-5,TRBV7-5,ARCRLGNQPQH
TRBD1,TRBJ1-4,TRBV7-2,ASRGQQNEKLF
-,TRBJ2-2,TRBV11-3,ASTGENGELF
-,TRBJ2-3,TRBV5-1,ASSRWGEYTQY
-,TRBJ2-5,TRBV5-1,ASSLVPGIQETQY
-,TRBJ1-5,TRBV7-8,ASSPDKKRGNQPQH
-,TRBJ1-1,TRBV6-2/TRBV6-3,ASSVQLGGTEAF
-,TRBJ1-1,TRBV7-2,ASSLAAVNTEAF
TRBD2,TRBJ2-1,TRBV7-2,ASSPQGGLAGGGEQF